The clone carrying this T cell receptor beta chain was detected ten times or more. The data were obtained in a study of T cell changes during pregnancy in multiple sclerosis. This CDR3 comprises 17 residues. The protocol was immunoSEQ multiplex PCR, while the TCRdb copy is restricted to in-frame clones and leaves out a portion. This table has some 70,000 clones, roughly nine tenths appearing once. The V and J genes are TRBV21-1 and TRBJ1-5. TRBV21-1 is described as a pseudogene. This material consisted of CD8+ T cells from peripheral blood mononuclear cells, taken before pregnancy. The sequence was obtained from a female donor with multiple sclerosis, enrolled in a pregnancy study. CDR3: CASSKVMGYGGNQPQHF. CDR3 bases: TGTGCCAGCAGCAAAGTCATGGGGTACGGGGGCAATCAGCCCCAGCATTTT.